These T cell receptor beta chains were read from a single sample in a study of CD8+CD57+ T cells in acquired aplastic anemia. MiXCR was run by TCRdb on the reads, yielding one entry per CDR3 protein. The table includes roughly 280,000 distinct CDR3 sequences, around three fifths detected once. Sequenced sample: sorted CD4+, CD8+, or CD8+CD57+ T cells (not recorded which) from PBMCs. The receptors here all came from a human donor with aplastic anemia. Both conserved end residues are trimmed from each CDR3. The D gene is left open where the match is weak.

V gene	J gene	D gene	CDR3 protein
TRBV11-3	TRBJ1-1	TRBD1	ASSPRLDRG
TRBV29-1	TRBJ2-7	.	SVVRAYEPYEQY
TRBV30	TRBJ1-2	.	AWEAGGGYT
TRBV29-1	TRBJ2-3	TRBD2	SVAGTSVRGTDTQY
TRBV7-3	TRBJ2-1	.	ASSIGPNNEQF
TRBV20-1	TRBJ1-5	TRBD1	SASGQAYQPQH
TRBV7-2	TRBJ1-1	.	ASSLALTGGTEAS
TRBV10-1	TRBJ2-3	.	ASSRTVSSTDTQY
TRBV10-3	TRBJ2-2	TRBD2	AIRLSGSDTGELF
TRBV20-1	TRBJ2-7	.	SASPGQRGYEQY
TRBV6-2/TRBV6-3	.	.	ASSSRGAGELRRYEQY
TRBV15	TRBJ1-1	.	ATSPYSGAVTEAF
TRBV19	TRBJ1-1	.	ASSIAGGAEAF
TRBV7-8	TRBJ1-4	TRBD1	ASNNVDREEKLF
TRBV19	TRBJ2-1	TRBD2	ASSTFAGEYNEQF
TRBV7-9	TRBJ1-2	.	ANSWGRSGYGYT
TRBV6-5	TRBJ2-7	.	ASRLSDNSYEQY
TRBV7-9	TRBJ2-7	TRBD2	ASSPTGGSPEQY
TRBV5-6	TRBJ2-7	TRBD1	ASSLATGTGPYEQY
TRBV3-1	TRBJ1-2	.	ASSQGQRGYT
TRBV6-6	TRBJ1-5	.	ASSYGRRYSNQPQH
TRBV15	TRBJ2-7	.	ATSRAGREQY
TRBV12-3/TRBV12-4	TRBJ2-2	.	ASSYGSQVNTGELF
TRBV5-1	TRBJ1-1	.	ASRDETVNTEAF
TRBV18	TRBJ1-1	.	ASSQGGRNTEAF
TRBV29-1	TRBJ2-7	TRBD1	SVDTGEDEQY
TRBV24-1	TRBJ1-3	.	ATSDIGDSGNTIY
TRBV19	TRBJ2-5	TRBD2	ASNPGLAGVLETQY
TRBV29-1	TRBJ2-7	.	SVEIGPYEQY
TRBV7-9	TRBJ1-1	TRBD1	ASIMGQTEAF
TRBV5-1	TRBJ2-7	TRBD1	ASMPRQGAYEQY
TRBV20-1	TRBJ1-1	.	SARPGTNTEAF
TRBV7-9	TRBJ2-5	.	ASSQTTSRETQY
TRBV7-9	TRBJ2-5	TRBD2	ASSPPTSKYGETQY
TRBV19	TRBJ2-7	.	ASSPPRAEQY
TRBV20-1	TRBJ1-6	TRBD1	SASRDRISSSPLH
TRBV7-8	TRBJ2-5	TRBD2	ASSMTSGSIGETQY
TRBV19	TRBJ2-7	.	ASSILTGNYEQY